Sequencing of this T cell receptor (beta chain) was carried out in a study of blood T cell repertoires in COVID-19. Study in general: The origin of the acute and convalescent COVID-19 samples was the United States, Italy and Spain. T cells, B-cell-depleted T cells, or PBMCs provided the cDNA or gDNA that served as material.

Looked up from germline, CDR1 is SGHDT and CDR2 is YYEEEE. The trim removed 2 bases at V and 7 bases at J, leaving 5 bases unmatched. The CDR3 totals 14 residues. Original data processing: From reference gene primer amplification, estimates of nucleated cell counts were derived. The protocol was immunoSEQ multiplex PCR, while the TCRdb copy is restricted to in-frame clones and leaves out a portion. V and J calls and clone size are given by that table; D and trimming were obtained from the DNA. The sample carries approximately 350,000 clones, more than 70% recorded once. The clonotype comes from a woman in her twenties or thirties with COVID-19, enrolled during active disease. V and J are TRBV5-6 and TRBJ1-4, with 7 nucleotides matching TRBD1. The material sequenced was peripheral blood. CDR3 sequence (DNA): TGTGCCAGCAGCTTACAGGGGTTTGGTGAAAAACTGTTTTTT. Encoded protein: CASSLQGFGEKLFF.